This TCR beta chain was retrieved from a study of lymphopenia after photon versus proton radiotherapy. The CDR3 spans 17 residues. Germline V CDR1 and CDR2: MDHEN, SYDVKM. Sequencing used immunoSEQ multiplex PCR; TCRdb keeps in-frame clones, though not all of them. The sample carries 70,000 to 95,000 clones, around four fifths recorded once. Broader study findings: After the lymphocyte nadir, photon-treated repertoires showed oligoclonal expansion, especially of CD8+ Temra cells.

Details on this clone: Its antigen is not identified. One junction end disagrees with the germline gene, perhaps due to a read error.

The chain carries TRBV28 and TRBJ2-3, with no clear D. This clonotype was obtained from a man aged 55 to 69 with pancreatic cancer. The sequenced sample was peripheral blood, obtained from a patient treated with proton-based radiotherapy. DNA for the CDR3: TGTGCCACCCCCGGGTCCTCCCGAGTCGAGAGCACAGATACGCAGTACTTT. Encoded protein: CATPGSSRVESTDTQYF.